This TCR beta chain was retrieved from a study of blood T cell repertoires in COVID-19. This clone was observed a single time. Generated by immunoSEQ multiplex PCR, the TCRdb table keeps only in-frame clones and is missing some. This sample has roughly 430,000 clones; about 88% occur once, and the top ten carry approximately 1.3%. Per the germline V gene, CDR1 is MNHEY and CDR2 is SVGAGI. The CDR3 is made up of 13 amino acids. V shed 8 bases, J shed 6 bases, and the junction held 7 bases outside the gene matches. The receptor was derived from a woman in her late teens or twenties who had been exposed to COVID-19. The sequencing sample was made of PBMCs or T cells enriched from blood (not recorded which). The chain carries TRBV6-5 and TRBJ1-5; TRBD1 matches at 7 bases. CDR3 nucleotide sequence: TGTGCCAGCGCCGTGACAGGGAGTCAGCCCCAGCATTTT. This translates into CASAVTGSQPQHF.